Detailed here is one T cell receptor beta chain. The CDR3 sequence is 14 residues long. J lost 4 bases, V lost 6 bases, and 7 bases had no gene match. The entry originates in a study of T-cell memory formation after mild COVID-19. MiXCR was run by TCRdb on the 5' RACE reads, yielding one entry per CDR3 protein. The sample consists of about 610,000 distinct CDR3 sequences, 17% of them appearing once. The origin of this receptor is an adult woman who had mild COVID-19 (a few samples of this study predate the infection). Cell type and time point are not known. The V call is TRBV12-3 or TRBV12-4, the J call TRBJ2-7; 9 bases align to TRBD1. The sequencing sample was made of PBMCs or a T cell subset sorted from them (not recorded which). The CDR3 loop is CASSNRDRVYEQYF. CDR3 coding DNA: TGTGCCAGCAGCAACCGGGACAGGGTTTACGAGCAGTACTTC.